This TCR beta chain was retrieved from a study of blood T cell repertoires in COVID-19. Germline V lookup: CDR1 SGHNT, CDR2 YENEEA. The CDR3 has 15 amino acids. The ends lost 1 base at V and 5 bases at J; junction bases unmatched: 5. Clones were read by immunoSEQ multiplex PCR, and TCRdb kept only the in-frame ones, dropping some. Among just under 65,000 clones, roughly four fifths were seen once, and the ten largest hold about two fifths. The chain employs TRBV11-3 and TRBJ2-3, with 8 bases lining up with TRBD2. The specimen was peripheral blood. This receptor was taken from a human donor in a cohort sampled during active COVID-19. The CDR3 here is CASSLGIAGQDTQYF. In DNA, the CDR3 is TGTGCCAGCAGCTTAGGGATAGCGGGGCAAGATACGCAGTATTTT.